This T cell receptor beta chain stems from a study of tumor-infiltrating lymphocytes in primary liver carcinoma. Study conclusions and caveats: Tumor region pairs showed greater overlap than either tumor-adjacent or tumor-blood pairs did.

Of note for this clonotype: Its antigen is not known. The junction departs from germline at one end; a sequencing error may be responsible.

A primer matching the constant region was used to make TCR beta cDNA from about 500 ng of total RNA. Libraries for TCR beta were built through three nested multiplex PCR rounds, which together made up a slightly modified ARM-PCR procedure. From the multiplex PCR reads, TCRdb called clonotypes with MiXCR, one entry per CDR3 protein. The table has tens of thousands of distinct CDR3 sequences, about 77% seen once. It was from roughly 20-30 mg of unsorted bulk tissue that RNA and DNA were co-extracted. Material: liver tumor tissue from sampling region 5. Documented subset: tumor region T5, tumor centre. The TCR originated in a man in his forties with primary liver carcinoma and hepatitis B virus infection.

CDR3 DNA: TGTGCCAGCAACGTGGGACAGTCATACGAGCGGTACTTC. Translated, it gives CASNVGQSYERYF. The chain recombines TRBV11-3 with TRBJ2-7, with TRBD1 identical over 7 bases. CDR1 and CDR2 from the germline V gene are SGHNT and YENEEA. The CDR3 runs 13 residues.